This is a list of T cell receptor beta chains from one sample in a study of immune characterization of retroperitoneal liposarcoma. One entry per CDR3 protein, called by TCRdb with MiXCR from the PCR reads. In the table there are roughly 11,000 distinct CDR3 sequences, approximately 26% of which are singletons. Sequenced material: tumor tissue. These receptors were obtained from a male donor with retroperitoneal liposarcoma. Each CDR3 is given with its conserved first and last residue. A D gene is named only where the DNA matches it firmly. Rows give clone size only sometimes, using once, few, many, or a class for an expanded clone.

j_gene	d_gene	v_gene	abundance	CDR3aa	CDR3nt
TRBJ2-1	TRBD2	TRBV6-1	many	CASGIRLAGGREQFF	TGTGCCAGCGGAATCCGACTAGCGGGGGGGCGTGAGCAGTTCTTC
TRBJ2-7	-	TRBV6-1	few	CASSLASSYNEQYF	TGTGCCAGCAGTTTGGCGTCATCCTACAATGAGCAGTACTTC
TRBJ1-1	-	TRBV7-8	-	CASSRPGATEAFF	TGTGCCAGCAGCCGGCCAGGGGCCACTGAAGCTTTCTTT
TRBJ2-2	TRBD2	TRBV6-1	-	CASSGLAGNTGELFF	TGTGCCAGCAGTGGACTAGCGGGGAACACCGGGGAGCTGTTTTTT
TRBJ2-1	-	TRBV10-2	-	CASSEEPYRTGGGEQFF	TGCGCCAGCAGTGAGGAGCCCTATAGAACGGGGGGCGGCGAGCAGTTCTTC
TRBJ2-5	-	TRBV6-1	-	CASSAAFETQYF	TGTGCCAGCAGTGCTGCTTTCGAGACCCAGTACTTC
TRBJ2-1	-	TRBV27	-	CASSGQTQFF	TGTGCCAGCAGTGGACAGACCCAGTTCTTC
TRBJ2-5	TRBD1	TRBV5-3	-	CASSLEQGAGETQYF	TGTGCCAGCAGCTTGGAACAGGGGGCAGGGGAGACCCAGTACTTC
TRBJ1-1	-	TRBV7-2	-	CASSEHRNTEAFF	TGTGCCAGCAGCGAACACCGTAACACTGAAGCTTTCTTT
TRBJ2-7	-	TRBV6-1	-	CASSDWGASHEQYF	TGTGCCAGCAGTGATTGGGGGGCGTCGCACGAGCAGTACTTC
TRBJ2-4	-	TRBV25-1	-	CASVAANEQYF	TGTGCCAGCGTAGCGGCCAATGAGCAGTACTTC
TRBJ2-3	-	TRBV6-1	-	CASSEAPGITDTQYF	TGTGCCAGCAGTGAAGCGCCAGGGATCACAGATACGCAGTATTTT
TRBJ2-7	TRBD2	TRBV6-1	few	CASSSGNEQYF	TGTGCCAGCAGTAGCGGGAACGAGCAGTACTTC
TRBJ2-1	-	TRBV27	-	CASSFSGSHADEQFF	TGTGCCAGCAGTTTCTCTGGTTCTCATGCGGATGAGCAGTTCTTC
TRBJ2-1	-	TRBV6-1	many	CASSEQETQFF	TGTGCCAGCAGTGAACAAGAGACCCAGTTCTTC
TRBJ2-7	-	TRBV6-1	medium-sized	CASRSWVSSYNEQYF	TGTGCCAGCAGGTCGTGGGTTAGTTCCTACAATGAGCAGTACTTC
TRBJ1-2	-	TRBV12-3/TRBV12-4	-	CASSLEGEAYGYTF	TGTGCCAGCAGTTTGGAAGGGGAGGCCTATGGCTACACCTTC
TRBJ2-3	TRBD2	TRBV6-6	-	CASSSGGVSTDTQYF	TGTGCCAGCAGTAGCGGGGGGGTTAGCACAGATACGCAGTATTTT
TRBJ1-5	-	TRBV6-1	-	CASAIGSQPQHF	TGTGCCAGCGCCATTGGGAGTCAGCCCCAGCATTTT
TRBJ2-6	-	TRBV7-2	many	CASSLRGPGANVLTF	TGTGCCAGCAGCTTACGGGGCCCTGGGGCCAACGTCCTGACTTTC
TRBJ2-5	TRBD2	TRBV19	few	CASSMLPSGGETQYF	TGTGCCAGTAGTATGCTGCCTAGCGGGGGTGAGACCCAGTACTTC
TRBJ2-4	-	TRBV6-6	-	CASSYSFSRAKNIQYF	TGTGCCAGCAGTTACTCTTTCAGTCGTGCCAAAAACATTCAGTACTTC
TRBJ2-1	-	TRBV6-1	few	CASSDPGLATVYNEQFF	TGTGCCAGCAGCGACCCGGGACTCGCCACGGTTTACAATGAGCAGTTCTTC
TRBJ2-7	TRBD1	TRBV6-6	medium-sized	CASSYSNYGTGAYEQYF	TGTGCCAGCAGTTACTCGAATTACGGGACAGGGGCATACGAGCAGTACTTC
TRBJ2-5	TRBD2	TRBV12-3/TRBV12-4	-	CASSSLGRRGRLASESETQYF	TGTGCCAGCAGTTCACTGGGACGGCGAGGGCGACTAGCGTCAGAATCAGAGACCCAGTACTTC
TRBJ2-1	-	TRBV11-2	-	CASSLGPGAYNEQFF	TGTGCCAGCAGCTTAGGCCCAGGGGCCTACAATGAGCAGTTCTTC
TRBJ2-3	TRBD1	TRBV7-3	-	CASSIYRDRSDTQYF	TGTGCCAGCAGCATATACCGGGACAGATCAGATACGCAGTATTTT
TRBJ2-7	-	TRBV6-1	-	CASRDRDNEQYF	TGTGCCAGCAGGGATCGGGACAATGAGCAGTACTTC
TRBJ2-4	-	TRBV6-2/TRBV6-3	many	CASSYSMTESFQGIQYF	TGTGCCAGCAGTTACTCGATGACGGAATCTTTCCAGGGCATTCAGTACTTC
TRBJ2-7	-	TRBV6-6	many	CASSYTGLEQYF	TGTGCCAGCAGTTACACAGGCTTGGAGCAGTACTTC
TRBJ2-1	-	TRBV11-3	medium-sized	CASSITRNEQFF	TGTGCCAGCAGCATTACTAGGAATGAGCAGTTCTTC
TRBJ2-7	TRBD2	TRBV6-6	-	CASSYSRTSGNEQYF	TGTGCCAGCAGTTACTCTAGGACTAGCGGCAATGAGCAGTACTTC
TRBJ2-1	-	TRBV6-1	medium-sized	CASSPSGDEQFF	TGTGCCAGCAGTCCATCGGGAGATGAGCAGTTCTTC
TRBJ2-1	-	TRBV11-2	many	CASSFASQSQETQFF	TGTGCCAGCAGCTTTGCGTCACAGAGTCAAGAGACCCAGTTCTTC
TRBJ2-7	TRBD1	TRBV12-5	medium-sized	CASGLVPGQLAKGAYEQYF	TGTGCTAGTGGTTTGGTACCGGGACAGCTGGCTAAGGGCGCCTACGAGCAGTACTTC
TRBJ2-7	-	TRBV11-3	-	CASSLSRGLSYEQYF	TGTGCCAGCAGCTTATCTCGAGGGCTTTCCTACGAGCAGTACTTC
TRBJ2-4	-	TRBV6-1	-	CASSEGGPLKNIQYF	TGTGCCAGCAGTGAAGGGGGACCGTTGAAAAACATTCAGTACTTC
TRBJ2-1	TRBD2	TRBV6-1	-	CASSYRSSGVHEQFF	TGTGCCAGCAGTTACCGGTCTAGCGGGGTCCACGAGCAGTTCTTC
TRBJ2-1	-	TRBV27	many	CASSFVGETQFF	TGTGCCAGCAGTTTCGTAGGAGAGACCCAGTTCTTC
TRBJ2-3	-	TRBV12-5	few	CASGRTDTQYF	TGTGCTAGTGGCCGGACAGATACGCAGTATTTT